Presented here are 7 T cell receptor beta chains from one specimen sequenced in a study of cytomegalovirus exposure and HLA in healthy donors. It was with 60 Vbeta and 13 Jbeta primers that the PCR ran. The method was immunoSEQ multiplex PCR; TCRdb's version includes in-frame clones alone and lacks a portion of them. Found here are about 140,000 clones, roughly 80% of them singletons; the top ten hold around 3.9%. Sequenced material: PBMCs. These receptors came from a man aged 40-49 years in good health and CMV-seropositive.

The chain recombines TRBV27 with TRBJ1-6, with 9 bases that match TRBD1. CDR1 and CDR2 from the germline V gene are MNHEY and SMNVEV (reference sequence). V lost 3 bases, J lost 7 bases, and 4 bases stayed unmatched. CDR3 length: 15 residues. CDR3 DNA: TGTGCCAGCAGTTTTAGGGGACAGGGCAATTCACCCCTCCACTTT. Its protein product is CASSFRGQGNSPLHF.

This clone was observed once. The CDR3 coding sequence is TGTGCCAGCAGTGAAGGGACAGCTAAGGGGTATGGCTACACCTTC. Translation gives CASSEGTAKGYGYTF. The genes are TRBV6-1 and TRBJ1-2; the D gene is possibly TRBD1 (6 bases). Germline lookup yields CDR1 MNHNS and CDR2 SASEGT. The ends were cut back, 1 base at V and 5 bases at J, with 14 bases in the middle. The length of the CDR3 is 15 residues.

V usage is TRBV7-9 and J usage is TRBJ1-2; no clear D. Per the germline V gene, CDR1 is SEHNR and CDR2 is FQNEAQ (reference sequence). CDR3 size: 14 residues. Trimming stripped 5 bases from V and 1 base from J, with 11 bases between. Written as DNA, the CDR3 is TGTGCCAGCAGCCGAGCCGCGGGTAACTATGGCTACACCTTC. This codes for CASSRAAGNYGYTF.

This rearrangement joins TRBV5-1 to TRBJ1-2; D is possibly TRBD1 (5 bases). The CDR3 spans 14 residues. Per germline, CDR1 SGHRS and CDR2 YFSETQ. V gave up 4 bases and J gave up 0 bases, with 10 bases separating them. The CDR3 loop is CASSGQGSNYGYTF. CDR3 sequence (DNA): TGCGCCAGCAGCGGGCAGGGTTCTAACTATGGCTACACCTTC. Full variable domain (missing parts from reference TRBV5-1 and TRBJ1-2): KAGVTQTPRYLIKTRGQQVTLSCSPISGHRSVSWYQQTPGQGLQFLFEYFSETQRNKGNFPGRFSGRQFSNSRSEMNVSTLELGDSALYLCASSGQGSNYGYTFGSGTRLTVV.

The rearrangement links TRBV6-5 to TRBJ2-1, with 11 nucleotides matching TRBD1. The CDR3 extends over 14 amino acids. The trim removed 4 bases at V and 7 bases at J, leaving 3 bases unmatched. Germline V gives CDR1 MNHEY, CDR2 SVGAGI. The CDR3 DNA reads TGTGCCAGCAGTTGGACAGGGGGCCTGAATGAGCAGTTCTTC. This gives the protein CASSWTGGLNEQFF.

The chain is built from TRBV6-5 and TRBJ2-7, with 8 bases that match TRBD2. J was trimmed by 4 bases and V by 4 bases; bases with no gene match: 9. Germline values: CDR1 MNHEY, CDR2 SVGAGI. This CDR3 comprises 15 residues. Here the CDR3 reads CASSSTFAGGYEQYF. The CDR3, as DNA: TGTGCCAGCAGTTCAACCTTCGCGGGGGGATACGAGCAGTACTTC.

Here the CDR3 DNA reads TGCGCCAGCAGCTCTGGCGCAGCGGGTACCTACGAGCAGTACTTC. It yields the protein CASSSGAAGTYEQYF. The V call is TRBV5-1, the J call TRBJ2-7, with TRBD2 as a possible D gene (6 bases). This CDR3 spans 15 amino acids. The germline gives CDR1 SGHRS, CDR2 YFSETQ. V lost 3 bases and J 2 bases, leaving 15 bases between the germline ends.